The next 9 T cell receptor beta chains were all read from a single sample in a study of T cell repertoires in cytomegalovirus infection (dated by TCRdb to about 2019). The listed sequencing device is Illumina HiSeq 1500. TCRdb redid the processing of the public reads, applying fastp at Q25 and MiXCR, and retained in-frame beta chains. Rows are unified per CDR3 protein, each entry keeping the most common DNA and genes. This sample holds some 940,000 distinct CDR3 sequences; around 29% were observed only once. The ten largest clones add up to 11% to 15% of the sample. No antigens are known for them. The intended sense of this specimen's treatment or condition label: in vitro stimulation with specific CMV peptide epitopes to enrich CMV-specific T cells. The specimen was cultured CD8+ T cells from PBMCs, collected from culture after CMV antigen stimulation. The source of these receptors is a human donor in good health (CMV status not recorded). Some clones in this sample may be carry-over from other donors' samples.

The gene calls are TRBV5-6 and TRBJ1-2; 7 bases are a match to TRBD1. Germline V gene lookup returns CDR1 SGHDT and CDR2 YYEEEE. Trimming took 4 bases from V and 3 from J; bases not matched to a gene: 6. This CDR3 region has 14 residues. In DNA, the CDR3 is TGTGCCAGCAGCCAGCTGACAGGGTACTATGGCTACACCTTC. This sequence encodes CASSQLTGYYGYTF. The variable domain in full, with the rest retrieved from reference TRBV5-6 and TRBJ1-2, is DAGVTQSPTHLIKTRGQQVTLRCSPKSGHDTVSWYQQALGQGPQFIFQYYEEEERQRGNFPDRFSGHQFPNYSSELNVNALLLGDSALYLCASSQLTGYYGYTFGSGTRLTVV.

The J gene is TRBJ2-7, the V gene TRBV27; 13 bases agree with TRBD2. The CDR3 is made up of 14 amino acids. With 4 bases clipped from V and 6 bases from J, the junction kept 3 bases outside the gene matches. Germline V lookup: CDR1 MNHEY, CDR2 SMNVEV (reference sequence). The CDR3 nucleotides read TGTGCCAGCAGTTCTACTAGCGGGGGGGCCGAGCAGTACGTC. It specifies CASSSTSGGAEQYV.

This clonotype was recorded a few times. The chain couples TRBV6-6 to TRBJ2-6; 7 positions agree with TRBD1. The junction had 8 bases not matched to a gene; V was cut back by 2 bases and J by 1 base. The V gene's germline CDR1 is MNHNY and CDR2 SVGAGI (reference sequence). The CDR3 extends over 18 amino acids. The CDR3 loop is CASSYQDRIRSGANVLTF. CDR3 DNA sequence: TGTGCCAGCAGTTACCAGGACAGGATCCGATCTGGGGCCAACGTCCTGACTTTC.

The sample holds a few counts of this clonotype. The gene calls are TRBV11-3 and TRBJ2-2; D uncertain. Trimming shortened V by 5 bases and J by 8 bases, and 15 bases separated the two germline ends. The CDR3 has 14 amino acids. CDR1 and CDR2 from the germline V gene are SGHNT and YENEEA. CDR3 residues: CASSPEGRAGELFF. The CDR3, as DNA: TGTGCCAGCAGCCCCGAAGGCCGTGCTGGGGAGCTGTTTTTT.

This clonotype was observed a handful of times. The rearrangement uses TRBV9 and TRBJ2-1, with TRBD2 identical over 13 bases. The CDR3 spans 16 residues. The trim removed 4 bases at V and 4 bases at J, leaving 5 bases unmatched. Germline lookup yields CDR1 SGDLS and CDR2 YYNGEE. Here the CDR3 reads CASSLTSGGGYNEQFF. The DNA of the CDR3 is TGTGCCAGCAGCCTAACTAGCGGGGGGGGTTACAATGAGCAGTTCTTC.

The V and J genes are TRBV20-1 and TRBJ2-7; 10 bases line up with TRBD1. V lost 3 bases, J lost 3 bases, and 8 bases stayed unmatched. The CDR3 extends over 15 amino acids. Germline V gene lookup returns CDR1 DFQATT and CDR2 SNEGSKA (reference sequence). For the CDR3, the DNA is TGCAGTGCTAGGTCCCGGGACAGGGGACTCTACGAGCAGTACTTC. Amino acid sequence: CSARSRDRGLYEQYF.

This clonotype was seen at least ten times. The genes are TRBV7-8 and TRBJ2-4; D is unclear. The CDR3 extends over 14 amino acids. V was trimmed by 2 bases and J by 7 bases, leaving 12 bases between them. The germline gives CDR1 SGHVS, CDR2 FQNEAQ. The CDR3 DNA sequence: TGTGCCAGCAGCTTATCTCCGGCCTGGAACATTCAGTACTTC. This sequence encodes CASSLSPAWNIQYF.

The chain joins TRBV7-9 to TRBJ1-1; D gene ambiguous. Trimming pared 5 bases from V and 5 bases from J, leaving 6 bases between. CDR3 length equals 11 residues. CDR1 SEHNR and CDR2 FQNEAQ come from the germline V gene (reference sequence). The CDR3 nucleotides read TGTGCCAGCAGCACAATTACTGAAGCTTTCTTT. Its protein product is CASSTITEAFF. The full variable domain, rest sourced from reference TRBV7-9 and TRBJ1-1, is DTGVSQNPRHKITKRGQNVTFRCDPISEHNRLYWYRQTLGQGPEFLTYFQNEAQLEKSRLLSDRFSAERPKGSFSTLEIQRTEQGDSAMYLCASSTITEAFFGQGTRLTVV.

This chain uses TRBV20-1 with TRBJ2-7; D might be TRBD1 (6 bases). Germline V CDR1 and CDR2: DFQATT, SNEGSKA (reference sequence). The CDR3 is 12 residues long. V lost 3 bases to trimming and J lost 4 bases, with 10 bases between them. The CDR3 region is CSASNQGYEQYF. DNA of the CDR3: TGCAGTGCTAGTAACCAGGGGTACGAGCAGTACTTC.